The source of this T cell receptor beta chain is a study of CD8+CD57+ T cells in acquired aplastic anemia (dated by TCRdb to 2016 to 2019). Study-wide context: A mean of around 3 ug of DNA, ranging from roughly 0.19 to 27.4 ug, was extracted from sorted CD4+ and CD8+ cells. Healthy donor samples averaged around 9.8 million reads for CD4+ and about 11 million for CD8+ cells.

In the study, sorted CD4+ and CD8+ blood T cells from patients with severe aplastic anemia and from healthy subjects underwent deep sequencing of TCR repertoires. Ficoll-Paque density gradient centrifugation was used to isolate peripheral blood mononuclear cells. Before DNA extraction, CD4+ and CD8+ T cells were sorted by FACS or by magnetic beads. Ten or more counts support this clonotype. Its antigen is currently not known. No quality values exist for individual bases; no much larger clone is one base distant. Overall study results and their limits: Between patients and healthy controls, no significant difference in CD8+ Simpson's diversity was found (P=0.060). Fewer than 35 CD8+ CDR3 sequences were found to be shared between patients and controls, but these sequences appeared to be highly expressed in patients and within the immunodominant clones of the patients.

Genomic DNA served as template for TCR beta VDJ combination and CDR3 sequence profiling. An Illumina HiSeq 2000 was the platform used for TCR repertoire sequencing. For the original study's pipeline: TRBV/TRBJ rearrangement plots, CDR3 size and DJ length profiles, and Simpson's diversity index were used to evaluate the repertoires. Whichever DNA sequence was most abundant in the deep sequencing data was defined as the immunodominant clone. CDR3 amino acid sequences were checked for sharing across subjects and were also compared against the VDJdb database and published repertoires. TCRdb reprocessed the public reads (quality trimming at Q25 with fastp, clone calling with MiXCR) and kept in-frame beta chains. Rows with one shared CDR3 protein collapse into an entry with the most common genes and DNA. The V and J calls shown here were made by TCRdb, not taken from the authors' results. This sample has under 150,000 distinct CDR3 sequences in its table, and roughly two fifths of those were observed once. Jointly, the top ten make up 7.5% to 9.5% of the sample.

At the junction V is shortened by 4 bases and J by 4 bases; bases outside the gene matches: 14. The CDR3 numbers 17 residues from cysteine through phenylalanine. Only the CDR3 DNA is retained, 51 bases long and in frame from the first base. CDR1 and CDR2 are read off the germline V gene as SNHLY and FYNNEI. Here the chain combines TRBV2 and TRBJ2-3; 7 central bases correspond to TRBD1. This receptor was taken from a human donor in good health, serving as a control. Sequenced input: sorted CD4+, CD8+, or CD8+CD57+ T cells (not recorded which) from PBMCs. The CDR3 corresponds to CASSARQGEGGSDTQYF. The sequenced DNA: TGTGCCAGCAGTGCCCGACAGGGAGAGGGCGGTTCAGATACGCAGTATTTT.